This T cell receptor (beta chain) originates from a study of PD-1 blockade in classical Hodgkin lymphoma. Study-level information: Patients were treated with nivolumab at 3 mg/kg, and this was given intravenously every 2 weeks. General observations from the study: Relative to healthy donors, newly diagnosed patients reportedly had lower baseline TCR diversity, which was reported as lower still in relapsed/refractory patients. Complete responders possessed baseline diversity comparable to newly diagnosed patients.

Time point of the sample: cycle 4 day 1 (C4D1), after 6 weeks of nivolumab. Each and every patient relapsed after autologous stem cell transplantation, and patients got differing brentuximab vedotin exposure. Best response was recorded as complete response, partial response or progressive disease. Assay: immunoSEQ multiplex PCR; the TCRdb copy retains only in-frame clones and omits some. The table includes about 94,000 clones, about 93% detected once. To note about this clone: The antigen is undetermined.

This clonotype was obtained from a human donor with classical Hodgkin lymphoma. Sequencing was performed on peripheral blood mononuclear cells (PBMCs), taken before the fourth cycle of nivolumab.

The CDR3 nucleotides read TGTGCCATCAGTCTGACTAGCGGGAACCAAGAGACCCAGTACTTC. It is translated as CAISLTSGNQETQYF. The chain is built from TRBV10-3 and TRBJ2-5, with 11 bases identical to TRBD2. The V gene end was trimmed by 5 bases and the J gene end by 0 bases; junction bases not matched to a gene: 2. CDR3 size: 15 residues. Germline V gene data show CDR1 as ENHRY and CDR2 as SYGVKD.